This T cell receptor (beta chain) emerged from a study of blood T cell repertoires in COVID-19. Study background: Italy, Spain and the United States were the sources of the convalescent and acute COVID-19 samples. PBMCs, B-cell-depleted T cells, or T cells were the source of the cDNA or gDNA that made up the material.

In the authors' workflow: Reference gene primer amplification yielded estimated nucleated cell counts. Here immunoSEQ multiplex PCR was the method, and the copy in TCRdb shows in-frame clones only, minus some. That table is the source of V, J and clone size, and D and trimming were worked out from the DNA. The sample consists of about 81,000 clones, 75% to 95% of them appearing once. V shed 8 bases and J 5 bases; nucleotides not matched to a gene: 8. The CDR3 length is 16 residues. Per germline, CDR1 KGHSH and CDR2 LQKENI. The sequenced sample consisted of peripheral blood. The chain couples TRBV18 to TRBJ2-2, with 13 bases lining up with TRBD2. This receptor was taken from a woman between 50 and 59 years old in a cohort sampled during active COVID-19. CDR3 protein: CASRLPGLAGTGELFF. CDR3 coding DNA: TGTGCCAGCCGACTGCCGGGACTAGCGGGGACCGGGGAGCTGTTTTTT.